This entry describes one T cell receptor beta chain. The antigen remains unidentified. Germline loops: CDR1 SGHTS, CDR2 YDEGEE. CDR3 length: 13 amino acids. Unmatched junction bases numbered 1, after V lost 3 bases and J lost 6 bases. The entry originates in a study of memory CD4+ T cells and cytomegalovirus serostatus. About the research overall: Of the healthy Belgian adults, 9 were CMV seropositive and 20 to 25 seronegative.

Regarding the study as a whole: CD4+ memory repertoires contained about 40% of the roughly 150 reported CMV TCRbeta sequences. Repertoires predicted CMV serostatus with median bootstrapped AUC of about 0.96. Suggested: most of the CMV-linked TCR signature lies in CD4+ memory cells.

Repertoires were generated with immunoSEQ multiplex PCR, while TCRdb's copy carries only in-frame clones and drops some. This sample has some 52,000 clones, with roughly 80% found just once. Single viable CD3+CD4+CD8-CD45RO+ cells were sorted as the memory CD4+ T cells. This clonotype was sampled from an adult in good health and CMV-seronegative. This chain connects TRBV5-8 to TRBJ2-1; 9 bases are shared with TRBD2. The sequencing input was memory CD4+ T cells from blood. The CDR3 protein is CASSWRGGNEQFF. The CDR3 nucleotides are TGTGCCAGCAGCTGGCGGGGGGGCAATGAGCAGTTCTTC.